These 32 T cell receptor beta chains were all obtained from the same sample, sequenced in a study of T-cell reconstitution after alpha-beta-depleted transplantation in children. Unique molecular identifiers were incorporated when the TCRbeta library was constructed. TCRdb reanalysed the PCR reads using MiXCR and keeps one entry per CDR3 protein. The table records over 200,000 distinct CDR3 sequences, 17% of them present only once. Sequencing was performed on PBMCs, mostly from graft donor cells, taken 360 days after TCRalphabeta/CD19-depleted stem cell transplant. Receptors originate from a male patient aged 2 to 10 who had a stem cell transplant for acute lymphoblastic leukemia, so the T cells may come from the graft donor.

This clonotype was detected a few times. The genes are TRBV7-2 and TRBJ2-1, with 10 bases identical to TRBD2. Germline V gene sequence: CDR1 SGHTA, CDR2 FQGNSA. The CDR3 sequence is 17 residues long. J was trimmed by 5 bases and V by 4 bases; bases with no gene match: 11. The CDR3 loop reads CASSSLAGGLLHNEQFF. The DNA for the CDR3 is TGTGCCAGCAGCTCCTTAGCGGGGGGCCTCCTTCACAATGAGCAGTTCTTC.

This clonotype showed up just a few times. The chain carries TRBV5-1 and TRBJ2-2; D remains ambiguous. This CDR3 spans 12 amino acids. The V gene lost 0 bases and the J gene lost 9 bases, with 6 bases spanning the gap. Germline V gene data show CDR1 as SGHRS and CDR2 as YFSETQ. The CDR3 loop is CASSLAGRELFF. The CDR3 nucleotides read TGCGCCAGCAGCTTGGCCGGCAGGGAGCTGTTTTTT.

This clonotype turned up a few times. J is TRBJ2-1 and V is TRBV20-1; D is possibly TRBD1 (6 bases). Germline assignment: CDR1 DFQATT and CDR2 SNEGSKA (reference sequence). With 3 bases removed from V and 3 bases from J, the gap between germline ends came to 12 bases. The CDR3 sequence is 14 residues long. The CDR3 DNA reads TGCAGTGCTAGGGACCAGGGGTTCTACAATGAGCAGTTCTTC. It yields the protein CSARDQGFYNEQFF.

The genes are TRBV5-1 and TRBJ1-1; possibly TRBD1 for D (6 bases). CDR1 is SGHRS, CDR2 YFSETQ, per germline. The CDR3 covers 14 residues. Trimming took 2 bases from V and 3 from J, leaving 11 bases between them. Here the CDR3 reads CASSFKGVDTEAFF. DNA of the CDR3: TGCGCCAGCAGCTTCAAGGGGGTGGACACTGAAGCTTTCTTT.

This clonotype was counted between two and nine times. The chain links TRBV5-1 to TRBJ1-1; D is uncertain. Germline loops: CDR1 SGHRS, CDR2 YFSETQ. Trimming took 0 bases from V and 6 from J, leaving 18 bases between them. This CDR3 region has 16 residues. The DNA for the CDR3 is TGCGCCAGCAGCTTGGAGCGGACGGCTCTCCTAGCTGAAGCTTTCTTT. Its protein is CASSLERTALLAEAFF.

In this sample, this clonotype turned up a few times. The chain links TRBV12-3 or TRBV12-4 to TRBJ2-5; D is possibly TRBD1 or TRBD2 (5 bases each). The CDR3 runs to 13 residues. The V gene lost 8 bases and the J gene lost 4 bases, with 14 bases spanning the gap. The CDR3 DNA follows: TGTGCCAGCCGCCTAACGGGGCGAGAGACCCAGTACTTC. This translates into CASRLTGRETQYF.

The rearrangement joins TRBV24-1 to TRBJ1-6; possible D gene TRBD1, 5 bases. In germline, CDR1 is KGHDR, CDR2 SFDVKD. The CDR3 covers 13 residues. V was trimmed by 7 bases and J by 7 bases, leaving 10 bases between them. The chain's CDR3 is CATRDKGNSPLHF. Written as DNA, the CDR3 is TGTGCCACCAGGGACAAGGGGAATTCACCCCTCCACTTT.

The table lists this clonotype with many counts. V usage is TRBV12-3 or TRBV12-4 and J usage is TRBJ2-3; tentatively, D is TRBD2 (5 bases). The CDR3 is made up of 14 amino acids. V lost 6 bases to trimming and J lost 1 base, with 11 bases between them. This CDR3 is CASRTDGGTDTQYF. The CDR3 DNA reads TGTGCCAGCAGAACCGACGGGGGCACAGATACGCAGTATTTT.

This clonotype was detected ten times or more. The genes are TRBV29-1 and TRBJ1-1; 8 bases agree with TRBD1. Germline assignment: CDR1 SQVTM and CDR2 ANQGSEA. The CDR3 is made up of 13 amino acids. J gave up 4 bases and V 5 bases, and 6 bases lay outside the gene matches. The CDR3 sequence: CSVSTGASTEAFF. The DNA for the CDR3 is TGCAGCGTTTCGACAGGGGCCAGCACTGAAGCTTTCTTT.

The V and J genes are TRBV4-1 and TRBJ1-1; TRBD1 is a possible D gene (6 bases). The germline V gene encodes CDR1 MGHRA and CDR2 YSYEKL. The V end lost 0 bases, the J end lost 4 bases, and 12 bases lay between the germline ends. This CDR3 region has 15 residues. The CDR3 coding sequence is TGCGCCAGCAGCCAAGATAGGACAGTGGGCACTGAAGCTTTCTTT. As protein: CASSQDRTVGTEAFF.

The chain links TRBV25-1 to TRBJ2-3, with D possibly TRBD2 on 5 matching bases. The CDR3 is made up of 17 amino acids. V lost 7 bases, J lost 0 bases, and 20 bases lay in between. Germline V lookup: CDR1 MGHDK, CDR2 SYGVNS. The CDR3 protein is CASNRGSADSSTDTQYF. The CDR3 DNA follows: TGTGCCAGCAATCGCGGGTCGGCGGACTCTAGCACAGATACGCAGTATTTT.

V gene TRBV7-8 combines with J gene TRBJ1-5; the D is unclear. Germline values: CDR1 SGHVS, CDR2 FQNEAQ. There are 15 residues in the CDR3. Trimming pared 5 bases from V and 1 base from J, leaving 12 bases between. This CDR3 reads CASSDVLTSNQPQHF. The CDR3 bases are TGTGCCAGCAGCGACGTTCTAACAAGCAATCAGCCCCAGCATTTT.

The chain carries TRBV6-5 and TRBJ2-7; TRBD2 matches at 8 bases. Germline lookup yields CDR1 MNHEY and CDR2 SVGAGI. Trimming took 2 bases from V and 4 from J; bases not matched to a gene: 7. CDR3 length equals 15 residues. CDR3 sequence (DNA): TGTGCCAGCAGTTACCGGCTAGCGGGCCGTTACGAGCAGTACTTC. It specifies CASSYRLAGRYEQYF.

The chain carries TRBV28 and TRBJ2-7; D gene unclear. V was trimmed by 2 bases and J by 4 bases, leaving 9 bases between them. From germline, CDR1 is MDHEN and CDR2 SYDVKM. The CDR3 is 13 amino acids. The CDR3 coding sequence is TGTGCCAGCAGTTTAAGTGGTGAATACGAGCAGTACTTC. It is translated as CASSLSGEYEQYF.

In this sample, this clonotype turned up many times. CDR3 in DNA: TGCAGCCCGACTCGAATATTAAGATACAATGAGCAGTTCTTC. This gives the protein CSPTRILRYNEQFF. The V gene is TRBV29-1, the J gene TRBJ2-1; D is unclear. There are 14 residues in the CDR3. V was shortened by 8 bases and J by 4 bases, with 18 bases between the two germline ends. Germline V CDR1 and CDR2: SQVTM, ANQGSEA.

A few counts support this clonotype. The rearrangement links TRBV29-1 to TRBJ1-1; D is uncertain. This CDR3 has 13 residues. Per the germline V gene, CDR1 is SQVTM and CDR2 is ANQGSEA. V lost 4 bases, J lost 0 bases, and 9 bases lay in between. In DNA, the CDR3 is TGCAGCGTTGCCAAGCGTATGAACACTGAAGCTTTCTTT. Protein product: CSVAKRMNTEAFF.

This clonotype was found a few times. The J gene is TRBJ2-5, the V gene TRBV9; TRBD1 or TRBD2 may be the D gene (6 bases each). CDR1 is SGDLS and CDR2 is YYNGEE in the germline V gene. V was clipped by 0 bases and J by 3 bases, with 9 bases between them. The CDR3 loop spans 14 amino acids. CDR3 DNA: TGTGCCAGCAGCGTAGGGGGGGCAGAAGAGACCCAGTACTTC. Amino acid sequence: CASSVGGAEETQYF.

This clonotype was seen a few times. The gene calls are TRBV11-2 and TRBJ1-2, with D perhaps matching TRBD1 (5 bases). CDR3 size: 15 residues. V was shortened by 4 bases and J by 4 bases, with 16 bases between the two germline ends. Germline loops: CDR1 SGHAT, CDR2 FQNNGV. The CDR3 DNA reads as TGTGCCAGCAGCTACCGGGACGGCTTCGCCTATGGCTACACCTTC. This sequence encodes CASSYRDGFAYGYTF.

This clonotype has just a few counts. V is TRBV3-1 and J is TRBJ2-1; 11 bases map to TRBD2. CDR3 size: 15 residues. Germline lookup yields CDR1 LGHDT and CDR2 YNNKEL (reference sequence). V trimming: 0 bases; J trimming: 9 bases; junction bases outside the gene matches: 4. CDR3 sequence: CASSQDLAGGSEQFF. Here the CDR3 DNA reads TGTGCCAGCAGCCAAGACCTAGCGGGGGGCAGTGAGCAGTTCTTC.

This clonotype was counted only a few times. The chain combines TRBV27 with TRBJ2-7; D is perhaps TRBD1 (6 bases). Trimming left V 1 base short and J 2 bases short, with 12 bases between. The CDR3 sequence is 15 residues long. Germline lookup yields CDR1 MNHEY and CDR2 SMNVEV (reference sequence). CDR3 nucleotides: TGTGCCAGCAGTTTATTTCCGGGACAAACCTACGAGCAGTACTTC. This gives the protein CASSLFPGQTYEQYF.

This clonotype was found a few times. This chain links TRBV29-1 with TRBJ2-2; D is uncertain. This CDR3 is 13 amino acids long. CDR1 is SQVTM, CDR2 ANQGSEA, per germline. V lost 1 base and J 6 bases, leaving 9 bases between the germline ends. The CDR3 sequence: CSVEGGGAGELFF. CDR3 DNA: TGCAGCGTTGAAGGGGGTGGGGCCGGGGAGCTGTTTTTT.

In its sample, this clonotype was seen a few times. This chain connects TRBV25-1 to TRBJ2-7, with D perhaps TRBD2 (6 bases). The V gene lost 4 bases and the J gene lost 4 bases, with 17 bases spanning the gap. The CDR3 runs 15 residues. CDR1 MGHDK and CDR2 SYGVNS come from the germline V gene. The CDR3 spells CASSAPEGISYEQYF. For the CDR3, the DNA is TGTGCCAGCAGTGCCCCGGAGGGGATTTCTTACGAGCAGTACTTC.

This clonotype was seen a handful of times. The chain is built from TRBV7-2 and TRBJ2-1; 8 nucleotides line up with TRBD2. Per germline, CDR1 SGHTA and CDR2 FQGNSA. This CDR3 contains 15 residues. Losses at the gene ends were 0 bases for V and 3 bases for J; bases not matched to a gene: 1. The CDR3 reads CASSLAGTSYNEQFF. The CDR3 DNA sequence: TGTGCCAGCAGCTTAGCCGGGACTAGCTACAATGAGCAGTTCTTC.

This clonotype was counted between two and nine times. The V call is TRBV4-3, the J call TRBJ1-5; a possible D gene is TRBD1 (6 bases). V lost 0 bases, J lost 6 bases, and 9 bases lay in between. The CDR3 length is 14 residues. Germline CDR1 LGHNA, CDR2 YSLEER. Here the CDR3 reads CASSQEGGTQPQHF. The CDR3 DNA is TGCGCCAGCAGCCAAGAGGGGGGCACTCAGCCCCAGCATTTT.

A few counts support this clonotype. The V call is TRBV7-9, the J call TRBJ2-3; 9 nucleotides match TRBD1. Germline CDR1 and CDR2: SEHNR and FQNEAQ (reference sequence). There are 15 residues in the CDR3. Germline trimming cut 1 base from V and 4 bases from J; bases unmatched to any gene: 3. The CDR3 DNA reads as TGTGCCAGCAGCTTAGTGGGACAGGGCCCAGATACGCAGTATTTT. Its protein is CASSLVGQGPDTQYF.

J is TRBJ2-1 and V is TRBV2; D may be TRBD1 (5 bases). Germline V gene data show CDR1 as SNHLY and CDR2 as FYNNEI. This CDR3 spans 12 amino acids. V was trimmed by 2 bases and J by 8 bases, leaving 7 bases between them. The CDR3 sequence is CASSERGDEQFF. For the CDR3, the DNA is TGTGCCAGCAGTGAAAGGGGCGATGAGCAGTTCTTC.

This clonotype was observed a few times. CDR3 DNA sequence: TGTGCCAGCAGCTTAAGCTCGGGTCCCTACAATGAGCAGTTCTTC. This gives the protein CASSLSSGPYNEQFF. This chain joins TRBV11-2 and TRBJ2-1; no clear D gene. Germline assignment: CDR1 SGHAT and CDR2 FQNNGV. V was clipped by 2 bases and J by 2 bases, with 10 bases between them. CDR3 length: 15 amino acids.

The chain uses TRBV7-2 and TRBJ1-5, with D maybe TRBD1 (5 bases). Trimming cost V 3 bases and J 6 bases, with 18 bases left between them. CDR3 size: 16 residues. The germline V gene encodes CDR1 SGHTA and CDR2 FQGNSA. CDR3 nucleotides: TGTGCCAGCAGCTTGGTTGAGGCAGGGCTGGGTCAGCCCCAGCATTTT. This sequence encodes CASSLVEAGLGQPQHF.

This clonotype was seen more than once but under ten times. The chain employs TRBV6-2 or TRBV6-3 and TRBJ2-7; TRBD2 aligns across 9 bases. Germline V CDR1 and CDR2: MNHEY, SVGEGT. After removal of 6 bases from V and 1 base from J, the junction contained 7 bases not matched to a gene. The CDR3 covers 15 residues. Written as DNA, the CDR3 is TGTGCCAGCAGGCTCACTAGCGGGCTGTCCTACGAGCAGTACTTC. This sequence encodes CASRLTSGLSYEQYF.

This clonotype ranks as medium-sized. V gene TRBV5-1 combines with J gene TRBJ1-2; D remains ambiguous. The CDR3 sequence is 13 residues long. Germline CDR1 SGHRS, CDR2 YFSETQ. With 4 bases removed from V and 2 bases from J, the gap between germline ends came to 9 bases. The CDR3 spells CASSQAVNYGYTF. CDR3 DNA sequence: TGCGCCAGCAGCCAAGCGGTGAACTATGGCTACACCTTC.

In this sample, this clonotype turned up many times. This chain uses TRBV20-1 with TRBJ2-7; no reliable D call. The CDR3 covers 13 residues. V was shortened by 6 bases and J by 1 base, with 13 bases between the two germline ends. The germline CDR1 and CDR2 sequences are DFQATT and SNEGSKA (reference sequence). The CDR3 DNA is TGCAGTGCCCATTCCGACGGATCCTACGAGCAGTACTTC. Protein sequence: CSAHSDGSYEQYF.

This chain connects TRBV10-3 to TRBJ1-2; D is undetermined. V lost 2 bases and J lost 3, with 13 bases in between. CDR3 length: 15 residues. CDR1 is ENHRY, CDR2 SYGVKD, per germline. CDR3 sequence: CAISEPPTRDYGYTF. The CDR3, as DNA: TGTGCCATCAGTGAGCCCCCGACGCGGGACTATGGCTACACCTTC.